Listed here are 20 T cell receptor beta chains from one sample, sequenced in a study of spatial heterogeneity in lung cancer (dated by TCRdb to the late 2010s). Read against the paper, the sample's time point label means: blood at routine non-recurrence follow-up after resection. To prepare the library, 5' RACE was applied. These reads were obtained on a NextSeq 500. Using fastp trimming at Q25 and MiXCR clonotype assembly, TCRdb reanalyzed the public sequencing data and kept in-frame beta chains. Entries that share a CDR3 protein sequence are merged under the most common genes and DNA. The sample has roughly 45,000 distinct CDR3 sequences on record, 22% of them singletons. Jointly, the top ten make up roughly 6.5% of the sample. The sample consisted of PBMCs, taken at follow-up. The receptors were sampled from a female donor with early-stage non-small cell lung cancer.

There are many counts of this clonotype. This chain joins TRBV14 and TRBJ2-1; 8 nucleotides agree with TRBD1. There are 16 residues in the CDR3. Per germline, CDR1 SGHDN and CDR2 FVKESK. Trimming removed 0 bases from V and 3 bases from J; junction bases left unmatched: 4. As DNA, the CDR3 is TGTGCCAGCAGCCAAGATTTGGGGACAGGCTACAATGAGCAGTTCTTC. Amino acid sequence: CASSQDLGTGYNEQFF.

The chain couples TRBV2 to TRBJ2-3, with 9 bases matching TRBD1. Germline V gives CDR1 SNHLY, CDR2 FYNNEI. Losses at the gene ends were 6 bases for V and 0 bases for J; bases not matched to a gene: 4. The CDR3 runs 15 residues. CDR3 loop: CASSWDRVSTDTQYF. Written as DNA, the CDR3 is TGTGCCAGCAGCTGGGACAGGGTTAGCACAGATACGCAGTATTTT.

The rearrangement joins TRBV19 to TRBJ2-5; 7 nucleotides line up with TRBD1. V was clipped by 6 bases and J by 2 bases; unmatched bases: 3. The CDR3 has 13 amino acids. The V gene's germline CDR1 is LNHDA and CDR2 SQIVND (reference sequence). The CDR3, as DNA: TGTGCCAGTAGGCGGACAGGTCAAGAGACCCAGTACTTC. Amino acids: CASRRTGQETQYF.

This clonotype is termed medium-sized. The chain uses TRBV20-1 and TRBJ2-2, with no clear D. V gave up 0 bases and J gave up 0 bases, with 11 bases separating them. This CDR3 region has 16 residues. Germline CDR1 and CDR2: DFQATT and SNEGSKA (reference sequence). The CDR3 loop reads CSARDTAQANTGELFF. In DNA, the CDR3 is TGCAGTGCTAGAGATACGGCGCAAGCGAACACCGGGGAGCTGTTTTTT.

The rearrangement links TRBV9 to TRBJ1-2; the D is unclear. V lost 3 bases and J 7 bases, leaving 7 bases between the germline ends. This CDR3 has 11 residues. Germline CDR1 is SGDLS and CDR2 is YYNGEE. In nucleotides, the CDR3 is TGTGCCAGCAGCGCCGTGAGTGGCTACACCTTC. It specifies CASSAVSGYTF.

This clonotype was found a few times. The chain links TRBV29-1 to TRBJ1-1; 7 bases line up with TRBD1. Germline values: CDR1 SQVTM, CDR2 ANQGSEA. The CDR3 is 12 amino acids. Trimming cost V 7 bases and J 3 bases; bases outside gene matches: 5. The CDR3 sequence: CSGKTGYTEAFF. CDR3 nucleotides: TGCAGCGGCAAGACAGGGTACACTGAAGCTTTCTTT.

This clonotype was seen at least ten times. The V gene is TRBV7-2, the J gene TRBJ2-1, with TRBD2 matching over 13 bases. The CDR3 has 16 amino acids. Germline CDR1 reads SGHTA; CDR2 reads FQGNSA. The V segment lost 5 bases and the J segment 3 bases; nucleotides outside the gene matches: 4. The CDR3 loop is CASSPGTSGNYNEQFF. The CDR3 DNA sequence: TGTGCCAGCAGCCCCGGGACTAGCGGGAACTACAATGAGCAGTTCTTC.

The CDR3 coding sequence is TGTGCCAGCAGCTCCGGGACAGGTTCCTACAATGAGCAGTTCTTC. It codes for CASSSGTGSYNEQFF. The V call is TRBV7-3, the J call TRBJ2-1; 8 bases fit TRBD1. After removal of 4 bases from V and 1 base from J, the junction contained 3 bases not matched to a gene. The CDR3 totals 15 residues. Germline V lookup: CDR1 SGHTA, CDR2 FQGTGA.

The rearrangement links TRBV28 to TRBJ2-4, with unresolved D. CDR1 is MDHEN, CDR2 SYDVKM, per germline. V was trimmed by 5 bases and J by 0 bases, leaving 17 bases between them. CDR3 length: 17 amino acids. The CDR3 region is CASSPRTFEVAKNIQYF. CDR3 nucleotide sequence: TGTGCCAGCAGTCCCAGGACCTTCGAGGTAGCCAAAAACATTCAGTACTTC. Together with reference TRBV28 and TRBJ2-4, the CDR3 gives the full variable domain: DVKVTQSSRYLVKRTGEKVFLECVQDMDHENMFWYRQDPGLGLRLIYFSYDVKMKEKGDIPEGYSVSREKKERFSLILESASTNQTSMYLCASSPRTFEVAKNIQYFGAGTRLSVL.

V and J are TRBV19 and TRBJ2-7; TRBD2 might be the D (6 bases). V lost 2 bases and J lost 1, with 12 bases in between. Germline values: CDR1 LNHDA, CDR2 SQIVND (reference sequence). This CDR3 spans 15 amino acids. The CDR3 sequence: CASSIRGAGSYEQYF. The CDR3, as DNA: TGTGCCAGTAGTATACGCGGGGCCGGGTCCTACGAGCAGTACTTC.

The rearrangement joins TRBV6-2 or TRBV6-3 to TRBJ1-3; D gene unclear. This CDR3 spans 14 amino acids. Germline V gives CDR1 MNHEY, CDR2 SVGEGT. V was shortened by 5 bases and J by 8 bases, with 16 bases between the two germline ends. The CDR3 sequence is CASSLDGYLDTIYF. CDR3 sequence (DNA): TGTGCCAGCAGTCTGGACGGCTATTTGGACACCATATATTTT.

This chain links TRBV5-1 with TRBJ1-1, with a possible D match to TRBD1 (5 bases). The ends were cut back, 4 bases at V and 1 base at J, with 14 bases in the middle. The CDR3 contains 15 residues. The germline V gene encodes CDR1 SGHRS and CDR2 YFSETQ. The chain's CDR3 is CASSETAAKNTEAFF. The CDR3 DNA sequence: TGCGCCAGCAGCGAGACAGCGGCCAAGAACACTGAAGCTTTCTTT.

This clonotype was counted a few times. The chain has TRBV9 and TRBJ1-2; 8 bases align to TRBD1. Germline-derived CDR1 and CDR2 are SGDLS and YYNGEE. CDR3 size: 14 residues. The ends lost 3 bases at V and 4 bases at J; junction bases unmatched: 5. The CDR3 sequence is CASSARTGPYGYTF. CDR3 bases: TGTGCCAGCAGCGCAAGGACAGGGCCCTATGGCTACACCTTC.

The chain joins TRBV12-3 or TRBV12-4 to TRBJ2-6, with 7 bases aligning to TRBD1. The CDR3 consists of 16 residues. Trimming removed 5 bases from V and 7 bases from J; junction bases left unmatched: 11. Written as DNA, the CDR3 is TGTGCCAGCAGTCCAACCGGGACAGCTGTCGCCAACGTCCTGACTTTC. It encodes CASSPTGTAVANVLTF.

V usage is TRBV6-2 or TRBV6-3 and J usage is TRBJ2-7, with 8 bases that match TRBD1. CDR1 and CDR2 (germline): MNHEY, SVGEGT. With V trimmed by 7 bases and J by 2 bases, 4 bases remained unmatched. The CDR3 is 13 amino acids. CDR3 loop: CASTATGAYEQYV. CDR3 in DNA: TGTGCCAGCACGGCGACAGGGGCCTACGAGCAGTACGTC.

This chain joins TRBV20-1 and TRBJ2-3; TRBD1 matches at 9 bases. CDR3 size: 12 residues. The germline V gene has CDR1 DFQATT and CDR2 SNEGSKA (reference sequence). The CDR3 here is CTTGGQTDTQYF. CDR3 nucleotide sequence: TGCACGACAGGGGGTCAGACAGATACGCAGTATTTT.

The V and J genes are TRBV6-5 and TRBJ2-1; 9 bases map to TRBD2. Germline CDR1 and CDR2: MNHEY and SVGAGI. The V segment lost 0 bases and the J segment 5 bases; nucleotides outside the gene matches: 5. CDR3 size: 16 residues. Here the CDR3 DNA reads TGTGCCAGCAGTTACTCGTTTGGCGGGAGGGACAATGAGCAGTTCTTC. This codes for CASSYSFGGRDNEQFF.

This clonotype was counted a few times. This sequence joins TRBV5-1 and TRBJ1-2; D possibly corresponds to TRBD1 (6 bases). Germline CDR1 SGHRS, CDR2 YFSETQ. V lost 1 base to trimming and J lost 0 bases, with 13 bases between them. This CDR3 spans 16 amino acids. The CDR3, as DNA: TGCGCCAGCAGCTTGTCCGGGACACCTTCTAACTATGGCTACACCTTC. Translated: CASSLSGTPSNYGYTF.

This chain uses TRBV20-1 with TRBJ2-5, with 7 positions matching TRBD2. Germline V gene sequence: CDR1 DFQATT, CDR2 SNEGSKA (reference sequence). The trim removed 1 base at V and 5 bases at J, leaving 7 bases unmatched. CDR3 length equals 14 residues. The CDR3 protein is CSARVSAGVETQYF. The DNA of the CDR3 is TGCAGTGCTAGAGTTTCGGCGGGAGTGGAGACCCAGTACTTC.

This clonotype has a count of ten or more. The chain carries TRBV7-8 and TRBJ1-4; no clear D gene. This CDR3 is 15 amino acids long. Per the germline V gene, CDR1 is SGHVS and CDR2 is FQNEAQ. V shed 0 bases and J shed 3 bases, with 8 bases lying between them. The CDR3 DNA reads as TGTGCCAGCAGCTTAGCCGGCGATTCTAATGAAAAACTGTTTTTT. It encodes CASSLAGDSNEKLFF.